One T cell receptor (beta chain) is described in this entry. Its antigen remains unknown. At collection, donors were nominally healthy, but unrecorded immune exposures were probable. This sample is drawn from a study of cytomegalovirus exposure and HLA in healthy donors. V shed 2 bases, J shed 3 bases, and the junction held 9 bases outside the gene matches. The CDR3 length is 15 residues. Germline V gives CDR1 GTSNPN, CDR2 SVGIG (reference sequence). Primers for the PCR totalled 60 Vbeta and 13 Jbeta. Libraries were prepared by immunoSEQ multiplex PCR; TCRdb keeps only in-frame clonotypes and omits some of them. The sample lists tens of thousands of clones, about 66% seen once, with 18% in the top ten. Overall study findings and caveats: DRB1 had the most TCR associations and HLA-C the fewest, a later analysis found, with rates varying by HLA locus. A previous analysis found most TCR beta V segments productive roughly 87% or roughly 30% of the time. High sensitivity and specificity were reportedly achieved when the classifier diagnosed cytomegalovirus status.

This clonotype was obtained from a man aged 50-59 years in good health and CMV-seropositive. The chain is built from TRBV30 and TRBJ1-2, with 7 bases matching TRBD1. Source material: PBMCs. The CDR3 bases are TGTGCCTGGAGTCATCGAGGGACAGTTCACTATGGCTACACCTTC. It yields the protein CAWSHRGTVHYGYTF.